The clone carrying this TCR beta chain has a handful of counts. Its antigen is unidentified. This record comes from a study of identical twins. Whole-study results and caveats: Memory repertoires lacked the insertion deficit that abundant cord blood beta clonotypes showed.

Each cDNA held unique molecular identifiers, and template switching gave it a universal primer site. TCRdb ran MiXCR on the 5' RACE reads and lists one entry per CDR3 protein. The table lists hundreds of thousands of distinct CDR3 sequences, more than 20% of them singletons. Germline trimming cut 6 bases from V and 7 bases from J; bases unmatched to any gene: 12. The CDR3 loop spans 16 amino acids. These data were likewise used in another study, on T cells expressing NK-cell markers. That investigation notes: From sorted CD3+CD56+NKG2C+, CD3+CD56+NKG2C- and CD3+CD56-NKG2C+ T cells came the TCR beta repertoires.

The chain has TRBV12-3 or TRBV12-4 and TRBJ2-1; TRBD1 aligns across 10 bases. The sequenced material came from CD4+ T cells sorted from blood. This TCR came from a woman aged 18-35 years in good health. This chain's CDR3 is CASSGTGTGVINEQFF. DNA for the CDR3: TGTGCCAGCAGCGGGACCGGGACAGGGGTGATTAATGAGCAGTTCTTC.